This TCR beta chain derives from a study of blood T cell repertoires in COVID-19. Study context: The United States, Italy and Spain provided the acute and convalescent COVID-19 samples.

The V gene's germline CDR1 is LGHDT and CDR2 YNNKEL (reference sequence). Between the trimmed V and J ends, which lost 0 bases and 5 bases, there was a span of 7 bases. This CDR3 contains 13 residues. Clones were sequenced by immunoSEQ multiplex PCR, and TCRdb holds only the in-frame ones, with some missing. The data show a few hundred thousand clones, roughly 90% seen once. Participants were aged about 18 to 89 years, lived in 24 US areas, and enrolled virtually. Cohort allocation depended upon clinical history that participants reported. Recovered Cohort 3 donors showed two negative PCRs, clearance, or symptom resolution.

The chain uses TRBV3-1 (or the pseudogene TRBV3-2) and TRBJ1-1; maybe TRBD1 (5 bases). This clonotype was sampled from a woman in her twenties or thirties who had recovered from COVID-19. Material for sequencing was PBMCs or T cells enriched from blood (not recorded which). CDR3 in DNA: TGTGCCAGCAGCCAAGAGGAGGGGACTGAAGCTTTCTTT. This gives the protein CASSQEEGTEAFF.